The TCR beta chain described here comes from a study of CD8+CD57+ T cells in acquired aplastic anemia. Study-wide background: DNA from sorted CD4+ and CD8+ cells averaged around 3 ug.

In patients chosen for sequencing, flow cytometry had shown CD8+CD57+ cell expansion. At the time of blood sampling, patients had not yet received any therapy. Broader study findings: Patients and controls were found to share twenty-nine CD8+ CDR3 sequences.

The germline CDR1 and CDR2 sequences are DFQATT and SNEGSKA (reference sequence). The CDR3 spans 13 residues. This clonotype was seen only once. Its cognate antigen is unknown. Genomic DNA constituted the template upon which TCR beta VDJ and CDR3 profiling was performed. TCRdb passed the reads through MiXCR, listing each CDR3 protein once. This sample carries 150,000 or so distinct CDR3 sequences, around 48% of them seen once, and the ten largest clones take about 30%. The chain is built from TRBV20-1 and TRBJ2-5, with 7 bases identical to TRBD2. The source material was sorted CD4+, CD8+, or CD8+CD57+ T cells (not recorded which) from PBMCs. This clonotype was sampled from a human donor with aplastic anemia. CDR3 sequence: CSPKPSGKETQYF. DNA of the CDR3: TGCAGCCCTAAACCTAGCGGAAAAGAGACCCAGTACTTC.